Listed below are T cell receptor beta chains from one sample, sequenced in a study of radiation and T cells in renal cell carcinoma. Using immunoSEQ multiplex PCR, the repertoire was profiled, and TCRdb retains in-frame clones only, with some absent. This sample has some 130,000 clones; around nine tenths occur once, and the top ten carry about 5%. Here the sequenced sample was blood, taken from a patient whose treatment included radiotherapy and nephrectomy. Every receptor here comes from a woman in her seventies with renal cell carcinoma. Both conserved end residues are trimmed from each CDR3. Fields, in order: V gene, J gene, CDR3 protein.

v_gene: TRBV7-4
j_gene: TRBJ2-5
CDR3aa: ASSACQETQY

v_gene: TRBV4-3
j_gene: TRBJ2-2
CDR3aa: ASSLRGGRELF

v_gene: TRBV6-1
j_gene: TRBJ1-4
CDR3aa: ASSGGLRVEKLF

v_gene: TRBV7-2
j_gene: TRBJ2-3
CDR3aa: ASSQTLAGGLTDTQY

v_gene: TRBV20-1
j_gene: TRBJ2-5
CDR3aa: SARDFPGEY

v_gene: TRBV27
j_gene: TRBJ1-2
CDR3aa: ASSLSGERGGYT

v_gene: TRBV19
j_gene: TRBJ1-1
CDR3aa: ASRRATGRAF

v_gene: TRBV30
j_gene: TRBJ2-7
CDR3aa: AWSPPGQGIHEQY

v_gene: TRBV7-2
j_gene: TRBJ1-6
CDR3aa: ASTQKQGKNSPLH

v_gene: TRBV7-8
j_gene: TRBJ1-2
CDR3aa: AIKGGRGYT

v_gene: TRBV7-9
j_gene: TRBJ2-1
CDR3aa: ASSLRYNEQF

v_gene: TRBV6-5
j_gene: TRBJ1-1
CDR3aa: ASSYWGRNTEAF

v_gene: TRBV7-6
j_gene: TRBJ2-2
CDR3aa: ASSFRSSGAGELF

v_gene: TRBV6-5
j_gene: TRBJ1-6
CDR3aa: ASSYFGSSYNSPLH

v_gene: TRBV11-3
j_gene: TRBJ2-5
CDR3aa: ASSLDSGTQTQY

v_gene: TRBV27
j_gene: TRBJ2-3
CDR3aa: AAGASGGTDTQY

v_gene: TRBV5-1
j_gene: TRBJ1-1
CDR3aa: ASSSAGGSITEAF

v_gene: TRBV19
j_gene: TRBJ1-5
CDR3aa: ASSSVSNQPQH

v_gene: TRBV19
j_gene: TRBJ1-5
CDR3aa: ASSTPTGNQPQH

v_gene: TRBV29-1
j_gene: TRBJ2-1
CDR3aa: SAGGQGRNEQF

v_gene: TRBV19
j_gene: TRBJ1-4
CDR3aa: ASSIRNEKVF

v_gene: TRBV7-6
j_gene: TRBJ2-4
CDR3aa: ASSLDKRLAKNIQY

v_gene: TRBV2
j_gene: TRBJ2-2
CDR3aa: ASSEVGFQNTGELF

v_gene: TRBV5-1
j_gene: TRBJ1-5
CDR3aa: ASSFEGKSSNQPQH

v_gene: TRBV6-6
j_gene: TRBJ1-5
CDR3aa: ASVRAVNQPQH

v_gene: TRBV4-3
j_gene: TRBJ1-2
CDR3aa: ASSQDRGAQTYGYT

v_gene: TRBV6-1
j_gene: TRBJ1-2
CDR3aa: ASSEVTGDT

v_gene: TRBV7-9
j_gene: TRBJ2-1
CDR3aa: ASSLGTSGDKQF

v_gene: TRBV28
j_gene: TRBJ1-1
CDR3aa: ASSSGANLIEAF

v_gene: TRBV6-1
j_gene: TRBJ2-7
CDR3aa: ASSEVATFEQY

v_gene: TRBV7-8
j_gene: TRBJ1-2
CDR3aa: ASSLTAGGVA

v_gene: TRBV5-4
j_gene: TRBJ1-2
CDR3aa: ASTKGGSTTRANYGYT

v_gene: TRBV11-1
j_gene: TRBJ1-2
CDR3aa: ASSPGVAASGYGYT

v_gene: TRBV7-6
j_gene: TRBJ1-2
CDR3aa: ASSLGGRGNYGYT

v_gene: TRBV7-3
j_gene: TRBJ2-2
CDR3aa: ASSLSGGDPGELF

v_gene: TRBV5-6
j_gene: TRBJ2-3
CDR3aa: ASSSRLAGAVDTQY

v_gene: TRBV5-4
j_gene: TRBJ2-5
CDR3aa: ASSFGQIQETQY

v_gene: TRBV14
j_gene: TRBJ1-1
CDR3aa: ASSQQYRGSTEAF

v_gene: TRBV18
j_gene: TRBJ2-1
CDR3aa: ASSPRVDEQF

v_gene: TRBV2
j_gene: TRBJ2-7
CDR3aa: ASTAGTGVGEQY

v_gene: TRBV18
j_gene: TRBJ2-1
CDR3aa: ASSERGYEF

v_gene: TRBV5-6
j_gene: TRBJ2-1
CDR3aa: ASRATLGKNEQF